The 6 T cell receptor beta chains reported below all come from one sample, sequenced in a study of regulatory T cells in long-lasting Graves disease. Time point described: newly diagnosed GD, antithyroid drugs for less than 3 months. Scientists built the TCR library using RNA that was extracted from PBMCs. CDR3 regions were amplified by Arm-PCR using iRepertoire HTBI primers to build TCR beta libraries. TCRdb used MiXCR to reprocess the multiplex PCR reads, holding one entry per CDR3 protein. The sample includes hundreds of thousands of distinct CDR3 sequences, over 15% of them seen just once. These same records also appear under a second study, on T cells in Graves' hyperthyroidism and ophthalmopathy.

Sample: peripheral blood mononuclear cells (PBMCs), taken at new diagnosis, from a patient treated with antithyroid drugs. These receptors were collected from a man in his forties with Graves disease.

The J gene is TRBJ2-7, the V gene TRBV7-9; a possible D gene is TRBD1 (5 bases). Germline V gives CDR1 SEHNR, CDR2 FQNEAQ (reference sequence). The CDR3 covers 14 residues. V lost 3 bases and J lost 3, with 12 bases in between. The CDR3 DNA is TGTGCCAGCAGCTTGCGTCAGGGTGTCTACGAGCAGTACTTC. It specifies CASSLRQGVYEQYF.

The CDR3 loop reads CATSQRGPSYEQYF. DNA for the CDR3: TGTGCCACCAGCCAGCGGGGGCCATCCTACGAGCAGTACTTC. The chain employs TRBV15 and TRBJ2-7, with 8 bases aligning to TRBD2. Germline CDR1 and CDR2: LNHNV and YYDKDF (reference sequence). This CDR3 region has 14 residues. Trimming removed 5 bases from V and 1 base from J; junction bases left unmatched: 4.

This clonotype was observed at least ten times. The chain has TRBV20-1 and TRBJ2-5; 12 nucleotides match TRBD2. Germline CDR1 and CDR2: DFQATT and SNEGSKA (reference sequence). The CDR3 is 15 amino acids. Trimming removed 3 bases from V and 5 bases from J; junction bases left unmatched: 7. CDR3 protein: CSASLAGGVRETQYF. The DNA of the CDR3 is TGCAGTGCTAGCCTAGCGGGGGGGGTACGGGAGACCCAGTACTTC.

This clonotype was counted only a few times. The chain uses TRBV28 and TRBJ1-2; D is uncertain. The CDR3 spans 10 residues. Trimming took off 8 bases at V and 8 bases at J, with 9 bases between the two ends. CDR1 is MDHEN and CDR2 is SYDVKM in the germline V gene. The CDR3 bases are TGTGCCAGCGGGCTGCCGGGCTACACCTTC. It yields the protein CASGLPGYTF.

This clonotype was seen more than once but under ten times. The rearrangement joins TRBV28 to TRBJ1-4, with TRBD1 matching over 10 bases. With 6 bases clipped from V and 7 bases from J, the junction kept 8 bases outside the gene matches. The CDR3 has 15 residues. CDR1 is MDHEN and CDR2 is SYDVKM in the germline V gene. CDR3 sequence: CASSSPGQGGEKLFF. The CDR3 DNA sequence: TGTGCCAGCAGCTCTCCCGGACAGGGGGGTGAAAAACTGTTTTTT.

This clonotype has a count of ten or more. The chain links TRBV12-3 or TRBV12-4 to TRBJ2-3, with 11 bases that match TRBD2. This CDR3 has 16 residues. V gave up 2 bases and J gave up 5 bases; unmatched junction bases: 6. CDR3 bases: TGTGCCAGCAGTTTATTTAGCGGGGGGGCGGAAGATACGCAGTATTTT. Translation gives CASSLFSGGAEDTQYF.